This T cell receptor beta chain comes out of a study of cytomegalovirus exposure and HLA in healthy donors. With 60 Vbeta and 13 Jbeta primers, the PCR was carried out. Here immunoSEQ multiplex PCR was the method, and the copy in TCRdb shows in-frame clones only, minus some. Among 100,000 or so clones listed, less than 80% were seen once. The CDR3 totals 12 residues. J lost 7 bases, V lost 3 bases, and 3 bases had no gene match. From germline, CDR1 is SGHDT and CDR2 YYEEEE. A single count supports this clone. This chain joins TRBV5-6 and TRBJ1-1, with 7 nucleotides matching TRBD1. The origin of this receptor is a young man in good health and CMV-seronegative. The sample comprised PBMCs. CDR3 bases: TGTGCCAGCAGCTATGGACAGGTTGAAGCTTTCTTT. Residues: CASSYGQVEAFF.